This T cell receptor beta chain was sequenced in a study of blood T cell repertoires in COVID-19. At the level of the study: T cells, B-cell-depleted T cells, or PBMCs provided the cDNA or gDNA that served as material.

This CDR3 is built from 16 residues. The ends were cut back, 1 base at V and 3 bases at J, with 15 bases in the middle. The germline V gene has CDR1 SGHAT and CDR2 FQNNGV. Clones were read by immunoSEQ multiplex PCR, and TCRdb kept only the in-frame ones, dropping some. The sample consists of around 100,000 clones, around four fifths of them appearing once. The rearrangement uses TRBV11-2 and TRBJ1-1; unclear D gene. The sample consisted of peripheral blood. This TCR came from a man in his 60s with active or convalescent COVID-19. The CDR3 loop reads CASSLVPEAVDTEAFF. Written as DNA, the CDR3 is TGTGCCAGCAGCTTAGTTCCCGAGGCGGTCGACACTGAAGCTTTCTTT.